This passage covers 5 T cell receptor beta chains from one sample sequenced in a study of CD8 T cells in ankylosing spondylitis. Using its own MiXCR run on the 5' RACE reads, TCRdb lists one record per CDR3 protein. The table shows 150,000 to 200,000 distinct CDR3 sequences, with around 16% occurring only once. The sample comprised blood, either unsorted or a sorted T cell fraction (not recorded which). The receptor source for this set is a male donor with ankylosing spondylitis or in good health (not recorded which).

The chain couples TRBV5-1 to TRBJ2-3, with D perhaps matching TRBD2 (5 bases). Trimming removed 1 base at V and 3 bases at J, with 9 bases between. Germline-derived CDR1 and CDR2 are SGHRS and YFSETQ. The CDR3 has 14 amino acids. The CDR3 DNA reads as TGCGCCAGCAGCTTGTTGGAGGTGACAGATACGCAGTATTTT. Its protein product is CASSLLEVTDTQYF.

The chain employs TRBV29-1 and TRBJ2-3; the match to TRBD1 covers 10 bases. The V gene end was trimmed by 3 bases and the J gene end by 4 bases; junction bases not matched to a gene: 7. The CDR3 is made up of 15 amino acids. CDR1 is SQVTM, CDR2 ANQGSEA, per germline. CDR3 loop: CSVDRTGGSADTQYF. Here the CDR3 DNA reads TGCAGCGTTGACCGGACAGGGGGAAGCGCAGATACGCAGTATTTT.

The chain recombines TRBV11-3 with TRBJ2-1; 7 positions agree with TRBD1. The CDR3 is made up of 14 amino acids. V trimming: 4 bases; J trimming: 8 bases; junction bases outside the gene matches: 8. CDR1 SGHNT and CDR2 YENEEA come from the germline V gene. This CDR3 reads CASSSTTGLHEQFF. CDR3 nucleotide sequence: TGTGCCAGCAGCTCCACGACAGGGTTGCATGAGCAGTTCTTC.

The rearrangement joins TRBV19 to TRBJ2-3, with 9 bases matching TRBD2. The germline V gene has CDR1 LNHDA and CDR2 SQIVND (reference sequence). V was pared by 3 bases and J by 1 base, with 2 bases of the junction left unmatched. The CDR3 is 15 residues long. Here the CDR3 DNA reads TGTGCCAGTAGTATCCCTAGCGGGGGCACAGATACGCAGTATTTT. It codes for CASSIPSGGTDTQYF.

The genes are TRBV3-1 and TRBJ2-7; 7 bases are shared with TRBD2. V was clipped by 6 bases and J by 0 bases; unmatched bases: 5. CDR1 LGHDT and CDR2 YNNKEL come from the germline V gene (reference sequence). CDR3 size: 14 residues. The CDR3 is CASRGGDSSYEQYF. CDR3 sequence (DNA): TGTGCCAGCAGGGGAGGGGATAGCTCCTACGAGCAGTACTTC.